Below, 28 T cell receptor beta chains from the same sample are listed, as sequenced in a study of cytomegalovirus exposure and HLA in healthy donors. Using immunoSEQ multiplex PCR, the repertoire was profiled, and TCRdb retains in-frame clones only, with some absent. The sample shows 57,000 or so clones, 95% to 96% of them seen only once. The sequenced sample consisted of PBMCs. These receptors all come from a man between 18 and 29 years old in good health and CMV-seronegative.

DNA for the CDR3: TGTGCCAGCAGCGTAGACAGTAACTATGGCTACACCTTC. Its protein is CASSVDSNYGYTF. The gene calls are TRBV9 and TRBJ1-2; D is ambiguous. The CDR3 totals 13 residues. Germline CDR1 reads SGDLS; CDR2 reads YYNGEE. Trimming took off 0 bases at V and 1 base at J, with 4 bases between the two ends.

The gene calls are TRBV6-6 and TRBJ2-1; D might be TRBD1 (6 bases). Trimming stripped 7 bases from V and 6 bases from J, with 19 bases between. This CDR3 region has 15 residues. CDR1 is MNHNY and CDR2 is SVGAGI in the germline V gene (reference sequence). CDR3 loop: CASIDGWGRANEQFF. DNA for the CDR3: TGTGCCAGCATAGATGGATGGGGGCGGGCCAATGAGCAGTTCTTC.

V usage is TRBV27 and J usage is TRBJ2-7; D not resolved. The V end lost 3 bases, the J end lost 0 bases, and 6 bases lay between the germline ends. Looked up from germline, CDR1 is MNHEY and CDR2 is SMNVEV (reference sequence). The CDR3 extends over 13 amino acids. The CDR3 loop reads CASSLSFSYEQYF. In DNA, the CDR3 is TGTGCCAGCAGTTTGTCTTTCTCCTACGAGCAGTACTTC.

Here the CDR3 reads CASSSGQNFPSSYEQYF. The DNA of the CDR3 is TGTGCCAGCAGCTCGGGACAGAACTTTCCGAGCTCCTACGAGCAGTACTTC. The gene calls are TRBV11-2 and TRBJ2-7; TRBD1 agrees at 7 bases. Germline V lookup: CDR1 SGHAT, CDR2 FQNNGV. This CDR3 has 17 residues. With V trimmed by 4 bases and J by 0 bases, 12 bases remained unmatched.

The chain joins TRBV10-3 to TRBJ1-5, with 11 bases aligning to TRBD1. The germline CDR1 and CDR2 sequences are ENHRY and SYGVKD. This CDR3 comprises 16 residues. V was pared by 10 bases and J by 0 bases, with 8 bases of the junction left unmatched. This CDR3 reads CASGTGGVISNQPQHF. Here the CDR3 DNA reads TGTGCCAGCGGGACAGGGGGTGTAATTAGCAATCAGCCCCAGCATTTT.

This chain joins TRBV2 and TRBJ1-5, with D possibly matching TRBD1 (6 bases). Germline loops: CDR1 SNHLY, CDR2 FYNNEI. V shed 2 bases and J shed 7 bases, with 15 bases lying between them. The CDR3 totals 15 residues. The CDR3 DNA reads TGTGCCAGCAGTGAAAATGGGCAGGGGCTACAGCCCCAGCATTTT. This gives the protein CASSENGQGLQPQHF.

V is TRBV11-2 and J is TRBJ1-5; possible D gene TRBD1, 6 bases. Trimming cost V 4 bases and J 0 bases, with 10 bases left between them. The CDR3 is made up of 15 amino acids. CDR1 and CDR2 from the germline V gene are SGHAT and FQNNGV. The CDR3 region has the DNA TGTGCCAGCAGCTCCGACAGGCATAGCAATCAGCCCCAGCATTTT. Protein product: CASSSDRHSNQPQHF.

The chain links TRBV4-1 to TRBJ1-1, with 8 positions matching TRBD1. V trimming: 3 bases; J trimming: 5 bases; junction bases outside the gene matches: 11. The germline V gene encodes CDR1 MGHRA and CDR2 YSYEKL. The CDR3 totals 16 residues. The CDR3 DNA follows: TGCGCCAGCAGCCACTGGCAGGGGGCCGGGGGGACTGAAGCTTTCTTT. It specifies CASSHWQGAGGTEAFF.

The chain carries TRBV27 and TRBJ1-3; 7 nucleotides agree with TRBD1. Germline values: CDR1 MNHEY, CDR2 SMNVEV (reference sequence). There are 15 residues in the CDR3. J gave up 4 bases and V 3 bases, and 6 bases lay outside the gene matches. In DNA, the CDR3 is TGTGCCAGCAGTTTTGGAGGGGGCTCCGGAAACACCATATATTTT. The encoded protein is CASSFGGGSGNTIYF.

This clone has just one count. This chain joins TRBV29-1 and TRBJ2-7; TRBD2 agrees at 8 bases. This CDR3 comprises 15 residues. The trim removed 0 bases at V and 6 bases at J, leaving 10 bases unmatched. Germline V gene sequence: CDR1 SQVTM, CDR2 ANQGSEA. This chain's CDR3 is CSVEDPLAAPGEQYF. The CDR3 region has the DNA TGCAGCGTTGAAGACCCACTAGCGGCCCCCGGCGAGCAGTACTTC.

The chain carries TRBV27 and TRBJ2-2, with D perhaps TRBD2 (5 bases). CDR3 length: 14 residues. Trimming shortened V by 5 bases and J by 5 bases, and 12 bases separated the two germline ends. Germline lookup yields CDR1 MNHEY and CDR2 SMNVEV (reference sequence). CDR3 DNA: TGTGCCAGCAGTCCATTCCCGGGGACCGGGGAGCTGTTTTTT. It encodes CASSPFPGTGELFF.

This clone came up once. The CDR3 spells CASSPHSGSDDEQYF. DNA for the CDR3: TGTGCCAGCAGTCCCCATAGCGGGAGTGACGACGAGCAGTACTTC. V is TRBV28 and J is TRBJ2-7; 9 bases are shared with TRBD2. The germline V gene has CDR1 MDHEN and CDR2 SYDVKM. The CDR3 is 15 residues long. The V and J ends lost 5 bases and 5 bases, in that order; junction bases with no gene match: 10.

This clone occurred many times. The genes are TRBV6-6 and TRBJ1-2; TRBD1 aligns across 9 bases. The CDR3 loop spans 15 amino acids. Germline V gene lookup returns CDR1 MNHNY and CDR2 SVGAGI (reference sequence). V dropped 0 bases and J dropped 4; count of bases not matched to a gene: 3. The CDR3 here is CASSYSETGGYGYTF. The CDR3, as DNA: TGTGCCAGCAGTTACTCTGAGACAGGGGGCTATGGCTACACCTTC.

The J gene is TRBJ2-5, the V gene TRBV30; 7 nucleotides agree with TRBD1. CDR1 and CDR2 from the germline V gene are GTSNPN and SVGIG (reference sequence). The CDR3 has 13 amino acids. Trimming removed 3 bases from V and 5 bases from J; junction bases left unmatched: 6. This chain's CDR3 is CAWRGTVWETQYF. Written as DNA, the CDR3 is TGTGCCTGGAGGGGGACAGTATGGGAGACCCAGTACTTC.

The CDR3: CASSWTGGSEQFF. The CDR3 bases are TGTGCCAGCAGCTGGACAGGGGGAAGTGAGCAGTTCTTC. This chain connects TRBV5-4 to TRBJ2-1, with 10 bases that match TRBD1. CDR3 size: 13 residues. V gave up 3 bases and J gave up 9 bases; unmatched junction bases: 3. CDR1 SGHNT and CDR2 YYREEE come from the germline V gene (reference sequence).

This chain links TRBV27 with TRBJ2-3; 9 positions agree with TRBD2. This CDR3 spans 19 amino acids. The germline CDR1 and CDR2 sequences are MNHEY and SMNVEV (reference sequence). Trimming at V came to 7 bases and at J to 4 bases, leaving 21 bases not matched to a gene. The CDR3 reads CASMGGRAPKPPEPDTQYF. CDR3 DNA sequence: TGTGCCAGCATGGGCGGGAGGGCCCCGAAACCACCCGAACCAGATACGCAGTATTTT.

V is TRBV6-1 and J is TRBJ1-1; D unresolved. The germline CDR1 and CDR2 sequences are MNHNS and SASEGT. The CDR3 length is 13 residues. The V end lost 2 bases, the J end lost 11 bases, and 15 bases lay between the germline ends. The CDR3 region is CASSESVVREAFF. CDR3 sequence (DNA): TGTGCCAGCAGTGAATCTGTAGTTCGCGAGGCTTTCTTT.

The chain is built from TRBV10-3 and TRBJ2-2, with TRBD1 identical over 8 bases. Trimming removed 4 bases from V and 0 bases from J; junction bases left unmatched: 7. This CDR3 contains 17 residues. Germline loops: CDR1 ENHRY, CDR2 SYGVKD. CDR3 sequence: CAISAGTGQSNTGELFF. The CDR3 DNA sequence: TGTGCCATCAGTGCTGGGACAGGCCAATCGAACACCGGGGAGCTGTTTTTT.

This chain links TRBV5-6 with TRBJ2-7; no firm D call. Germline CDR1 and CDR2: SGHDT and YYEEEE. The V gene lost 0 bases and the J gene lost 2 bases, with 15 bases spanning the gap. The CDR3 covers 16 residues. CDR3 in amino acids: CASSLGYSLATYEQYF. The CDR3 nucleotides read TGTGCCAGCAGCTTGGGGTACAGCCTGGCAACCTACGAGCAGTACTTC.

V usage is TRBV11-1 and J usage is TRBJ2-7, with D possibly matching TRBD2 (5 bases). Germline assignment: CDR1 SGHAT and CDR2 FQDESV (reference sequence). V lost 5 bases and J 2 bases, leaving 10 bases between the germline ends. The CDR3 runs 13 residues. CDR3 DNA sequence: TGTGCCAGCAGCGTCGGACTTACCTACGAGCAGTACTTC. Translating it yields CASSVGLTYEQYF.

The chain employs TRBV27 and TRBJ2-1; the match to TRBD2 covers 10 bases. The CDR3 spans 13 residues. The V gene end was trimmed by 6 bases and the J gene end by 8 bases; junction bases not matched to a gene: 4. Germline CDR1 is MNHEY and CDR2 is SMNVEV (reference sequence). This chain's CDR3 is CASSRTSGYEQFF. The CDR3 DNA reads TGTGCCAGCAGCAGGACTAGCGGATATGAGCAGTTCTTC.

V is TRBV5-1 and J is TRBJ1-4; D is unclear. The ends were cut back, 2 bases at V and 5 bases at J, with 19 bases in the middle. Germline CDR1 SGHRS, CDR2 YFSETQ. The CDR3 spans 17 residues. The CDR3 reads CASSLNPAGQYNEKLFF. CDR3 nucleotide sequence: TGCGCCAGCAGCTTAAACCCCGCGGGCCAGTACAATGAAAAACTGTTTTTT. Full variable domain (remainder filled in from reference TRBV5-1 and TRBJ1-4): KAGVTQTPRYLIKTRGQQVTLSCSPISGHRSVSWYQQTPGQGLQFLFEYFSETQRNKGNFPGRFSGRQFSNSRSEMNVSTLELGDSALYLCASSLNPAGQYNEKLFFGSGTQLSVL.

The chain uses TRBV28 and TRBJ1-1; TRBD1 is a possible D gene (6 bases). The CDR3 runs 14 residues. Germline CDR1 reads MDHEN; CDR2 reads SYDVKM. Trimming removed 3 bases at V and 5 bases at J, with 13 bases between. CDR3 in DNA: TGTGCCAGCAGTTTTGGCAGGGGTGGGACTGAAGCTTTCTTT. This codes for CASSFGRGGTEAFF.

This chain connects TRBV11-2 to TRBJ2-7, with TRBD2 identical over 10 bases. CDR3 length: 18 residues. Germline values: CDR1 SGHAT, CDR2 FQNNGV. Germline trimming cut 3 bases from V and 3 bases from J; bases unmatched to any gene: 14. For the CDR3, the DNA is TGTGCCAGCAGCTTTATAGGGCTAGCGGGAGAAGTAGGCTACGAGCAGTACTTC. Translating it yields CASSFIGLAGEVGYEQYF.

The chain has TRBV11-2 and TRBJ2-2; 10 nucleotides match TRBD2. Germline lookup yields CDR1 SGHAT and CDR2 FQNNGV. The CDR3 spans 14 residues. V lost 5 bases to trimming and J lost 6 bases; unmatched junction nucleotides: 3. The CDR3 loop is CASSLLAGAGELFF. The DNA of the CDR3 is TGTGCCAGCAGCCTCCTAGCGGGAGCCGGGGAGCTGTTTTTT.

The chain's CDR3 is CAWSVTPDLPYF. CDR3 nucleotide sequence: TGTGCCTGGAGTGTAACTCCTGACTTGCCGTATTTT. V and J are TRBV30 and TRBJ2-3; D unclear. V was cut by 0 bases and J by 14 bases, with 15 bases left in between. Germline V gives CDR1 GTSNPN, CDR2 SVGIG (reference sequence). The CDR3 has 12 amino acids.

V is TRBV4-1 and J is TRBJ2-1; 8 nucleotides line up with TRBD2. V shed 3 bases, J shed 7 bases, and the junction held 8 bases outside the gene matches. This CDR3 region has 15 residues. From germline, CDR1 is MGHRA and CDR2 YSYEKL. In nucleotides, the CDR3 is TGCGCCAGCAGCCAGTTAGGGACTAGGGGTAATGAGCAGTTCTTC. Amino acid sequence: CASSQLGTRGNEQFF.

This clone was seen once. This sequence joins TRBV28 and TRBJ2-3, with 12 positions matching TRBD2. The CDR3 consists of 17 residues. From germline, CDR1 is MDHEN and CDR2 SYDVKM. Trimming at V came to 2 bases and at J to 2 bases, leaving 5 bases not matched to a gene. The CDR3 is CASSLAGTSGFTDTQYF. The CDR3 DNA reads TGTGCCAGCAGTTTAGCTGGGACTAGCGGGTTCACAGATACGCAGTATTTT. The full variable domain, rest sourced from reference TRBV28 and TRBJ2-3, is DVKVTQSSRYLVKRTGEKVFLECVQDMDHENMFWYRQDPGLGLRLIYFSYDVKMKEKGDIPEGYSVSREKKERFSLILESASTNQTSMYLCASSLAGTSGFTDTQYFGPGTRLTVL.